What follows are 15 T cell receptor beta chains derived from one specimen sequenced in a study of shared clonotypes between healthy human individuals. Produced via immunoSEQ multiplex PCR; TCRdb's table is partial and in-frame only. The table lists 2 million to 2.5 million clones, more than 85% of them singletons. Material for sequencing was naive CD4+ T cells from PBMCs. Subset: CD45RA+ positively selected. The source is a man aged 18 to 29 in good health. Some clones in this sample may be carry-over from other donors' samples.

This clone was seen once. The chain joins TRBV7-9 to TRBJ2-1; TRBD1 matches at 9 bases. This CDR3 spans 15 amino acids. Germline values: CDR1 SEHNR, CDR2 FQNEAQ (reference sequence). The V gene end was trimmed by 1 base and the J gene end by 4 bases; junction bases not matched to a gene: 2. CDR3 amino acids: CASSLGDRAYNEQFF. DNA of the CDR3: TGTGCCAGCAGCTTAGGGGACAGGGCTTACAATGAGCAGTTCTTC.

Concerning this clone itself: The junction and the germline gene differ at one end; a read error may be behind it. This CDR3 is also generated by other DNA sequences in the sample. The rearrangement joins TRBV28 to TRBJ2-7; 8 nucleotides agree with TRBD1. Germline lookup yields CDR1 MDHEN and CDR2 SYDVKM. There are 15 residues in the CDR3. CDR3 nucleotides: TGCGCCAGCGGGCCTCCGACAGGGGATTCCTACGAGCAGTACTTC. It encodes CASGPPTGDSYEQYF.

This chain uses TRBV9 with TRBJ1-3; a weak D match, TRBD1 (6 bases). The V gene's germline CDR1 is SGDLS and CDR2 YYNGEE. The V and J ends lost 2 bases and 1 base respectively, with 10 bases between them. This CDR3 contains 15 residues. The CDR3 DNA sequence: TGTGCCAGCAGCGTCTCTGACAGGTCTGGAAACACCATATATTTT. It is translated as CASSVSDRSGNTIYF.

The chain couples TRBV15 to TRBJ1-5, with a weak D call TRBD1 (5 bases). The CDR3 contains 14 residues. The V and J ends lost 1 base and 10 bases respectively, with 14 bases between them. In germline, CDR1 is LNHNV, CDR2 YYDKDF (reference sequence). CDR3 DNA: TGTGCCACCAGCAGAGTGGCAGGGCCAGACCCCCAGCATTTT. Its translation is CATSRVAGPDPQHF.

The chain is built from TRBV28 and TRBJ2-5; D may be TRBD1 or TRBD2 (6 bases each). The CDR3 has 13 amino acids. V was clipped by 4 bases and J by 5 bases, with 11 bases between them. Looked up from germline, CDR1 is MDHEN and CDR2 is SYDVKM. This CDR3 reads CASSWGAQETQYF. The CDR3 region has the DNA TGTGCCAGCAGTTGGGGGGCGCAGGAGACCCAGTACTTC.

The rearrangement uses TRBV2 and TRBJ2-1; no clear D gene. V was trimmed by 4 bases and J by 9 bases, leaving 7 bases between them. Germline V gives CDR1 SNHLY, CDR2 FYNNEI. The CDR3 runs 11 residues. CDR3 protein: CASSGSFEQFF. CDR3 in DNA: TGTGCCAGCAGTGGATCCTTTGAGCAGTTCTTC.

Turning to this clone: In the same sample, other DNA sequences code for this CDR3. This sequence joins TRBV5-1 and TRBJ1-3; D perhaps matches TRBD1 (5 bases). This CDR3 has 14 amino acids. Germline CDR1 is SGHRS and CDR2 is YFSETQ. The germline V and J ends were trimmed by 0 bases and 4 bases, with 8 bases remaining between them. In nucleotides, the CDR3 is TGCGCCAGCAGCTTGGGAACAGGCGGAAACACCATATATTTT. Amino acid sequence: CASSLGTGGNTIYF.

The genes are TRBV7-8 and TRBJ2-1; D perhaps matches TRBD2 (6 bases). V gave up 1 base and J gave up 0 bases, with 10 bases separating them. The CDR3 runs 16 residues. Germline assignment: CDR1 SGHVS and CDR2 FQNEAQ. The CDR3 nucleotides are TGTGCCAGCAGCTTAGGGACTACCCGCTCCTACAATGAGCAGTTCTTC. This gives the protein CASSLGTTRSYNEQFF.

The CDR3 DNA follows: TGTGCCAGTAGTATCCCGGGGACTGCCTACGAGCAGTACTTC. This codes for CASSIPGTAYEQYF. The chain is built from TRBV19 and TRBJ2-7; the D gene is possibly TRBD2 (6 bases). This CDR3 spans 14 amino acids. The V gene lost 3 bases and the J gene lost 2 bases, with 11 bases spanning the gap. Germline V gene data show CDR1 as LNHDA and CDR2 as SQIVND (reference sequence).

The rearrangement uses TRBV28 and TRBJ2-7; 12 bases map to TRBD2. V lost 4 bases and J lost 4; bases outside the gene matches: 8. CDR1 and CDR2 (germline): MDHEN, SYDVKM. This CDR3 region has 16 residues. CDR3 sequence reads: CASSSRTSGALYEQYF. CDR3 nucleotides: TGTGCCAGCAGTTCTCGGACTAGCGGGGCTCTTTACGAGCAGTACTTC.

The J gene is TRBJ2-7, the V gene TRBV4-3; TRBD2 aligns across 7 bases. CDR3 size: 14 residues. Germline trimming cut 8 bases from V and 4 bases from J; bases unmatched to any gene: 11. The germline V gene encodes CDR1 LGHNA and CDR2 YSLEER. The CDR3 DNA sequence: TGCGCCAGCTCCCAGGGCGGGAGTTTATACGAGCAGTACTTC. It codes for CASSQGGSLYEQYF.

This clone turned up a few times. The chain uses TRBV30 and TRBJ1-1; D is undetermined. This CDR3 spans 13 amino acids. Trimming took off 4 bases at V and 3 bases at J, with 12 bases between the two ends. Germline V lookup: CDR1 GTSNPN, CDR2 SVGIG (reference sequence). The CDR3 loop is CAWTPRWDTEAFF. The CDR3 bases are TGTGCCTGGACCCCCCGTTGGGACACTGAAGCTTTCTTT.

About this clone itself: Other nucleotide sequences in the sample specify the same CDR3. The genes are TRBV11-2 and TRBJ2-7; D possibly corresponds to TRBD2 (6 bases). V was cut by 1 base and J by 1 base, with 8 bases left in between. The CDR3 extends over 14 amino acids. Germline V CDR1 and CDR2: SGHAT, FQNNGV. In nucleotides, the CDR3 is TGTGCCAGCAGCTTAGTGGGGGGTTCCTACGAGCAGTACTTC. This translates into CASSLVGGSYEQYF.

The V gene is TRBV19, the J gene TRBJ1-5; a possible D gene is TRBD1 (6 bases). Germline assignment: CDR1 LNHDA and CDR2 SQIVND (reference sequence). Between the trimmed V and J ends, which lost 2 bases and 9 bases, there was a span of 11 bases. CDR3 size: 13 residues. The CDR3 sequence: CASSISQQGPQHF. CDR3 nucleotides: TGTGCCAGTAGTATATCCCAACAGGGGCCCCAGCATTTT.

The chain combines TRBV5-6 with TRBJ2-3; D is uncertain. The germline V and J ends were trimmed by 1 base and 0 bases, with 9 bases remaining between them. CDR3 length equals 15 residues. The germline V gene encodes CDR1 SGHDT and CDR2 YYEEEE. The CDR3 reads CASSLLGGSTDTQYF. Written as DNA, the CDR3 is TGTGCCAGCAGCTTGTTGGGTGGGAGCACAGATACGCAGTATTTT.